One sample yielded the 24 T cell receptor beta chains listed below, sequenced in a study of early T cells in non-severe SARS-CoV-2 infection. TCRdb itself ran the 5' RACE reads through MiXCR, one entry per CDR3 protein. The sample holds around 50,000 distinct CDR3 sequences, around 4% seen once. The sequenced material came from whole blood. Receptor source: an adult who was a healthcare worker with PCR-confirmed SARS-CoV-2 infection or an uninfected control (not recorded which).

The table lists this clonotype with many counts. CDR3 amino acids: CAWRDGDRGSYEQYF. Written as DNA, the CDR3 is TGTGCCTGGAGGGACGGGGACAGGGGCTCCTACGAGCAGTACTTC. V gene TRBV30 combines with J gene TRBJ2-7; 10 bases fit TRBD1. Germline V gives CDR1 GTSNPN, CDR2 SVGIG (reference sequence). V lost 3 bases, J lost 0 bases, and 5 bases stayed unmatched. The CDR3 runs 15 residues.

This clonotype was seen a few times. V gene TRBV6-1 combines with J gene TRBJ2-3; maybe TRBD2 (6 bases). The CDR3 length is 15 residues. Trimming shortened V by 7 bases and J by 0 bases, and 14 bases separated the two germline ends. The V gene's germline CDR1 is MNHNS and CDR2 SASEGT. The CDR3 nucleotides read TGTGCCAGCACGTGGAGGGCTTCTAGCACAGATACGCAGTATTTT. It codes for CASTWRASSTDTQYF.

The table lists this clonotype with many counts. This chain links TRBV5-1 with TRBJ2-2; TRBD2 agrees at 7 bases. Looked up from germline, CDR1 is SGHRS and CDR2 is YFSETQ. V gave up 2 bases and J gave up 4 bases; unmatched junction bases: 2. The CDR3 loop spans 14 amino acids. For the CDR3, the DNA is TGCGCCAGCAGCTTTGGCGGGGGCACCGGGGAGCTGTTTTTT. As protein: CASSFGGGTGELFF.

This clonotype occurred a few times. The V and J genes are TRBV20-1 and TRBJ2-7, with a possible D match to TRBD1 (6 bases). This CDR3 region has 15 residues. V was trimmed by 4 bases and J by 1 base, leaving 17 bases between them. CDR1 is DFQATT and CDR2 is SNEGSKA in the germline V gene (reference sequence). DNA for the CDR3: TGCAGTGCTAATGATAGGAACAGGGTTTCCTACGAGCAGTACTTC. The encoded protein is CSANDRNRVSYEQYF.

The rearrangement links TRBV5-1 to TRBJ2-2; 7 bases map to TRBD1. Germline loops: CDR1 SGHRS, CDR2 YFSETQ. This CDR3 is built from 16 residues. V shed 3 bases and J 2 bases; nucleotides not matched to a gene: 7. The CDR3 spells CASSSGQDLNTGELFF. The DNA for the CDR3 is TGCGCCAGCAGCTCTGGACAGGATCTTAACACCGGGGAGCTGTTTTTT.

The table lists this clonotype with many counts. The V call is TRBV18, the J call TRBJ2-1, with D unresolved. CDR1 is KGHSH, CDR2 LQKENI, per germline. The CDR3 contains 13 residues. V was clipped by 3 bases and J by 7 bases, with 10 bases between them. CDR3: CASSPPDVNEQFF. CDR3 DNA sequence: TGTGCCAGCTCACCCCCGGACGTGAATGAGCAGTTCTTC.

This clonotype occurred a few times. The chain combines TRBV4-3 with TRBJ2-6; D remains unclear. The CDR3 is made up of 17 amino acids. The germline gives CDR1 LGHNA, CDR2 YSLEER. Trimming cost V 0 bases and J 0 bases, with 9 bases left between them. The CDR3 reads CASSQDYENSGANVLTF. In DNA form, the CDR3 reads TGCGCCAGCAGCCAAGATTATGAGAACTCTGGGGCCAACGTCCTGACTTTC.

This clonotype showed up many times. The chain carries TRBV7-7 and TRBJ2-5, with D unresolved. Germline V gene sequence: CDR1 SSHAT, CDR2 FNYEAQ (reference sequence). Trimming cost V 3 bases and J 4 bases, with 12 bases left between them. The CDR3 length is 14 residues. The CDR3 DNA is TGTGCCAGCAGCTTGTCCTCTACCCCAGAGACCCAGTACTTC. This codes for CASSLSSTPETQYF.

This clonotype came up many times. The CDR3 spells CASSTGPGAYEQYF. The CDR3 DNA is TGTGCCAGTTCTACTGGCCCAGGCGCCTACGAGCAGTACTTC. The chain employs TRBV11-3 and TRBJ2-7; D not certain. Germline V lookup: CDR1 SGHNT, CDR2 YENEEA. This CDR3 is 14 amino acids long. Trimming removed 9 bases at V and 2 bases at J, with 17 bases between.

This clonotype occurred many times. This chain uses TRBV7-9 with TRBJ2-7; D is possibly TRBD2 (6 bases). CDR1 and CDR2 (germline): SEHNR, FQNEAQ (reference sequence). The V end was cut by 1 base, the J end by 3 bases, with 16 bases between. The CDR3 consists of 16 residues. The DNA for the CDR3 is TGTGCCAGCAGCTTAGAACGGGGGATCTCTTTCTACGAGCAGTACTTC. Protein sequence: CASSLERGISFYEQYF.

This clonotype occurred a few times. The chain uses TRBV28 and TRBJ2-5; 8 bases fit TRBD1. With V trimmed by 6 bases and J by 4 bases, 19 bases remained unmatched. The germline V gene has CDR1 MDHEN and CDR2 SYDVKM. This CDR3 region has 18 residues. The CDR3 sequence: CASSPMLLRDRKAETQYF. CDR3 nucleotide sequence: TGTGCCAGCAGCCCCATGTTACTCCGGGACAGGAAAGCAGAGACCCAGTACTTC.

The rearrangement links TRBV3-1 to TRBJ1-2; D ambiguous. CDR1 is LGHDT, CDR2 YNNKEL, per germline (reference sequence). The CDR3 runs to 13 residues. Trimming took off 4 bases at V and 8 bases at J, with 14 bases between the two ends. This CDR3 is CASSPTRDGGYTF. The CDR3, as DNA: TGTGCCAGCAGCCCCACCCGAGACGGGGGCTACACCTTC. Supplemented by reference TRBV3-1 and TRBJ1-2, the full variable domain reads DTAVSQTPKYLVTQMGNDKSIKCEQNLGHDTMYWYKQDSKKFLKIMFSYNNKELIINETVPNRFSPKSPDKAHLNLHINSLELGDSAVYFCASSPTRDGGYTFGSGTRLTVV.

CDR3 coding DNA: TGTGCCAGCTCACCCTCACAGGGATCTAATTCACCCCTCCACTTT. Its translation: CASSPSQGSNSPLHF. The chain is built from TRBV18 and TRBJ1-6; TRBD1 might be the D (6 bases). The CDR3 loop spans 15 amino acids. Per germline, CDR1 KGHSH and CDR2 LQKENI. The V gene lost 3 bases and the J gene lost 6 bases, with 12 bases spanning the gap.

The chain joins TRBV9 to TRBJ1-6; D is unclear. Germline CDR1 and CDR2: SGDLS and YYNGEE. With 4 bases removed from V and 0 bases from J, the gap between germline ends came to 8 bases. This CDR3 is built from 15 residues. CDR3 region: CASSRGSSYNSPLHF. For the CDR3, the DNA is TGTGCCAGCAGCCGAGGGAGCTCCTATAATTCACCCCTCCACTTT. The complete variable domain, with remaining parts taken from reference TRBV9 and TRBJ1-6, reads DSGVTQTPKHLITATGQRVTLRCSPRSGDLSVYWYQQSLDQGLQFLIQYYNGEERAKGNILERFSAQQFPDLHSELNLSSLELGDSALYFCASSRGSSYNSPLHFGNGTRLTVT.

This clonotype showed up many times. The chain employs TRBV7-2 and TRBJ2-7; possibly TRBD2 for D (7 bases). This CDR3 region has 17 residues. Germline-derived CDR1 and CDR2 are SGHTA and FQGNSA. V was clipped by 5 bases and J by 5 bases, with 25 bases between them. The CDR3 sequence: CASSPLERGGLFHEQYF. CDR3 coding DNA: TGTGCCAGCAGCCCGCTTGAAAGGGGGGGCCTATTCCACGAGCAGTACTTC.

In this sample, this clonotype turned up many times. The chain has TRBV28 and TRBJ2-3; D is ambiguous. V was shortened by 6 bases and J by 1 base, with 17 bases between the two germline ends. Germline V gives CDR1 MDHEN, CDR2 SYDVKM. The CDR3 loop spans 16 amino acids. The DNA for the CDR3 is TGTGCCAGCAGCAGTATGGGTGTGTCGGGCACAGATACGCAGTATTTT. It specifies CASSSMGVSGTDTQYF. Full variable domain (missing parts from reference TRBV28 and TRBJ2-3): DVKVTQSSRYLVKRTGEKVFLECVQDMDHENMFWYRQDPGLGLRLIYFSYDVKMKEKGDIPEGYSVSREKKERFSLILESASTNQTSMYLCASSSMGVSGTDTQYFGPGTRLTVL.

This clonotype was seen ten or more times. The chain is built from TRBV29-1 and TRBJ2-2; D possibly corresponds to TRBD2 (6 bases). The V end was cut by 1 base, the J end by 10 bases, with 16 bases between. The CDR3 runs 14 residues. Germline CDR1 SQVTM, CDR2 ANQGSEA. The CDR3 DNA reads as TGCAGCGTTGAAGGGGACTGGGACTCCGCGGAGCTGTTTTTT. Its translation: CSVEGDWDSAELFF.

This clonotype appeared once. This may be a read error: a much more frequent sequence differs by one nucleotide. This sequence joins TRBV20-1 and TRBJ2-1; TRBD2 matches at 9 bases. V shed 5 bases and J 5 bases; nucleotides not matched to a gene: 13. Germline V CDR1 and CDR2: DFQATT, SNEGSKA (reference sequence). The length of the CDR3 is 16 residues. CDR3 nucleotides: TGCAGTGCTGGATTCCCAGATAGCGGGAGCGACAATGAGCAGTTCTTC. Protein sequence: CSAGFPDSGSDNEQFF.

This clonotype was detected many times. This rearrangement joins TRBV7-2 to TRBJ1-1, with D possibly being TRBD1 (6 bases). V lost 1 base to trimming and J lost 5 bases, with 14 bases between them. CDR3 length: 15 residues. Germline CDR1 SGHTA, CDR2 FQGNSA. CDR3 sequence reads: CASSLDSRGGTEAFF. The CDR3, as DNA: TGTGCCAGCAGCTTAGATTCCAGGGGCGGGACTGAAGCTTTCTTT.

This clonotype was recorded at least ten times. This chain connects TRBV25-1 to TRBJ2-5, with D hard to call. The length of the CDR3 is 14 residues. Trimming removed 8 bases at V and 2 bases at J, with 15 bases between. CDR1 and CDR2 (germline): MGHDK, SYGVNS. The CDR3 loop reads CASEPHRQQETQYF. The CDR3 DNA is TGTGCCAGCGAACCACACCGGCAACAAGAGACCCAGTACTTC.

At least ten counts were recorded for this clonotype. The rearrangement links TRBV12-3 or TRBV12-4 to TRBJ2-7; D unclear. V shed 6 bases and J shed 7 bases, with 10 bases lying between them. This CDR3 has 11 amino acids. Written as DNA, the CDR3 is TGTGCCAGCAGCCTGAACCAGGAGCAGTACTTC. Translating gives CASSLNQEQYF.

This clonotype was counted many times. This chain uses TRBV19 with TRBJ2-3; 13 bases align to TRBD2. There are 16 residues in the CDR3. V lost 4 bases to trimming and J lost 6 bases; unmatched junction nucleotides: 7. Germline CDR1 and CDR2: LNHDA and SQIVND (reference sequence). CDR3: CASSTPGLAGKDTQYF. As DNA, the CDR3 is TGTGCCAGTAGTACGCCGGGACTAGCGGGAAAGGATACGCAGTATTTT.

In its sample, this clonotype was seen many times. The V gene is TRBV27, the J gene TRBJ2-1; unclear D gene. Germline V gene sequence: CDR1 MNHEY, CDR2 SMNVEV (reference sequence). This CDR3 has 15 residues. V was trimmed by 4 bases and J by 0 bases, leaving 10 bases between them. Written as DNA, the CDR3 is TGTGCCAGCAGTTCCCGATATAGCTCCTACAATGAGCAGTTCTTC. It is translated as CASSSRYSSYNEQFF.

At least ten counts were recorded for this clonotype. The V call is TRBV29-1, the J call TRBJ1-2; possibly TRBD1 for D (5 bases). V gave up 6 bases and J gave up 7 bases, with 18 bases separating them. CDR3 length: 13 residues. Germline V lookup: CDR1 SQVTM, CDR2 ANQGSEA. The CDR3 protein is CSVDRLQAAGYTF. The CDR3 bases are TGCAGCGTCGATCGATTACAGGCGGCTGGCTACACCTTC.